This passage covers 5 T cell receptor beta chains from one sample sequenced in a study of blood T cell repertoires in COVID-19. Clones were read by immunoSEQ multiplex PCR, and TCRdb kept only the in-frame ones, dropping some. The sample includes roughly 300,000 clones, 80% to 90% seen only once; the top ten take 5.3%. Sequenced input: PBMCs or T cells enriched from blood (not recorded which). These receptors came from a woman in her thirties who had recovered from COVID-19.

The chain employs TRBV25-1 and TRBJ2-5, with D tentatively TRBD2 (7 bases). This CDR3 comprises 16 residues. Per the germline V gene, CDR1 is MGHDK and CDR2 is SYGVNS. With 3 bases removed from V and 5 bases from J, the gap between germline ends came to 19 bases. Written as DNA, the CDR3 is TGTGCCAGCAGTGAGGGGTCGAGGGGGGGGCAGGAGACCCAGTACTTC. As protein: CASSEGSRGGQETQYF.

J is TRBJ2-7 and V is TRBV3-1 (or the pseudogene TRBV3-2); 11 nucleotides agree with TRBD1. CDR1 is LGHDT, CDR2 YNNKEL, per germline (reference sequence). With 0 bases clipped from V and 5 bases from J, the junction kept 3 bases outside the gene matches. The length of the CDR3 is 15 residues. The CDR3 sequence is CASSQDGDRGDEQYF. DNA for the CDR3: TGTGCCAGCAGCCAAGATGGGGACAGGGGGGACGAGCAGTACTTC.

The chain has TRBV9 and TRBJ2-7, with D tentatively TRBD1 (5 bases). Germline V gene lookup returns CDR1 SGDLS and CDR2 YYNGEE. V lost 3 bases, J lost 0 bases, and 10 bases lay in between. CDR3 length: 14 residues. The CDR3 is CASSATGFSYEQYF. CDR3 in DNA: TGTGCCAGCAGCGCAACAGGATTCTCCTACGAGCAGTACTTC.

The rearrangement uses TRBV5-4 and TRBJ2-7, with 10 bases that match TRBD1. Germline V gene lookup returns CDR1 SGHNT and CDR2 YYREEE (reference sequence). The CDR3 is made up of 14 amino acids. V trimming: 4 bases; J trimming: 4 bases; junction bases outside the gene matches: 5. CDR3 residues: CASSAGTGDYEQYF. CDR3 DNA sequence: TGTGCCAGCAGCGCGGGGACAGGGGATTACGAGCAGTACTTC.

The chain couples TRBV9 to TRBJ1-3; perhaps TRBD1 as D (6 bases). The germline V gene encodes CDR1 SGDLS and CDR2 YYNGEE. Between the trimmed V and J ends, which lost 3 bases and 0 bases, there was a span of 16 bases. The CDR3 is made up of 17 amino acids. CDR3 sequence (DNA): TGTGCCAGCAGCGCTTCTATAAGACAGGCCTCTGGAAACACCATATATTTT. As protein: CASSASIRQASGNTIYF.